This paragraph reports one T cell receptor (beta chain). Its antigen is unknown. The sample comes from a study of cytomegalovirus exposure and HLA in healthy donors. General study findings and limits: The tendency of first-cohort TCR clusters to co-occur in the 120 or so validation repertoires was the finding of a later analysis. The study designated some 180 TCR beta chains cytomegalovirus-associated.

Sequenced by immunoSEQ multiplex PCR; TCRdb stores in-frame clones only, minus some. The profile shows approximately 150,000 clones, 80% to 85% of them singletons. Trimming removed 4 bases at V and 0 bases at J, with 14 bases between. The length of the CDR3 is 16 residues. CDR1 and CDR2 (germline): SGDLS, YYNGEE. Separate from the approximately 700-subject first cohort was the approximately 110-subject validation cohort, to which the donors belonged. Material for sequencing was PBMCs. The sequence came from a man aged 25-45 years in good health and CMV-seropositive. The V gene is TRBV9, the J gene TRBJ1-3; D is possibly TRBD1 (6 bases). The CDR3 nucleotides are TGTGCCAGCAGCCCACCACAGGGAAGCTCTGGAAACACCATATATTTT. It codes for CASSPPQGSSGNTIYF.